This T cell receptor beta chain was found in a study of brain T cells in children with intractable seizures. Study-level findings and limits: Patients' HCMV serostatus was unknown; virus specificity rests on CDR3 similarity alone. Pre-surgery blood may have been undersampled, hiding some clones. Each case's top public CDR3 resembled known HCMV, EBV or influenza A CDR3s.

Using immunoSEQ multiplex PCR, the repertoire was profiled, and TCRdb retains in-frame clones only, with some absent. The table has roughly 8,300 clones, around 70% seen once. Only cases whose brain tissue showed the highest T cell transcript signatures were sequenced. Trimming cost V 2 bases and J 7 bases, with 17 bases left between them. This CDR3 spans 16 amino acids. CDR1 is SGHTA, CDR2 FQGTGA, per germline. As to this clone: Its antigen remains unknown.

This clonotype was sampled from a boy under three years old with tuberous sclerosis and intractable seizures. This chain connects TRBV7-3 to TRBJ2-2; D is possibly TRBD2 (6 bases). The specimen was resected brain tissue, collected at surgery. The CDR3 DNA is TGTGCCAGCAGCTTAGGCTCAACGGGAGCCATCGGGGAGCTGTTTTTT. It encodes CASSLGSTGAIGELFF.